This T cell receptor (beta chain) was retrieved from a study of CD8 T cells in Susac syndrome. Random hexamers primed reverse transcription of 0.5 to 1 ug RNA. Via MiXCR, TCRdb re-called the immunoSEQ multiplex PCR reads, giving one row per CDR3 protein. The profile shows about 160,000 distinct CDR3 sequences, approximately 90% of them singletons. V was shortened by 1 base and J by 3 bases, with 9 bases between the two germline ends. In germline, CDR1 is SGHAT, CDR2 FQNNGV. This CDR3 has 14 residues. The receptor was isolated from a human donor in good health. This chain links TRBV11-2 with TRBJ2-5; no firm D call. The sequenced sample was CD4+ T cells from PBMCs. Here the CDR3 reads CASSLGAQEETQYF. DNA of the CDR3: TGTGCCAGCAGCTTAGGGGCGCAGGAAGAGACCCAGTACTTC.